This passage covers 5 T cell receptor beta chains from one sample sequenced in a study of monozygotic twins with inflammatory bowel disease. TCRdb processed the 5' RACE reads again and assigns one entry to each CDR3 protein, with no DNA. The sample has approximately 45,000 distinct CDR3 sequences. Sequencing used blood. The receptors come from a human donor with ulcerative colitis or Crohn's disease, or a healthy co-twin of an affected twin (not recorded which).

The chain joins TRBV30 to TRBJ2-7; the TCRdb D gene call, TRBD2, has no DNA to confirm it. Germline CDR1 is GTSNPN and CDR2 is SVGIG (reference sequence). The CDR3 is made up of 14 amino acids. The CDR3: CAWRGLAFPYEQYF.

The genes are TRBV6-1 and TRBJ1-5. In germline, CDR1 is MNHNS, CDR2 SASEGT. The CDR3 runs to 15 residues. CDR3 protein: CASRSHGLSNQPQHF.

The rearrangement uses TRBV28 and TRBJ2-5; TCRdb calls TRBD1, which cannot be checked without DNA. The CDR3 is 12 amino acids. Germline V CDR1 and CDR2: MDHEN, SYDVKM. CDR3 in amino acids: CASQDNWETQYF.

V usage is TRBV12-5 and J usage is TRBJ2-2. CDR1 and CDR2 from the germline V gene are LGHNT and FRNRAP. The CDR3 has 13 amino acids. CDR3 protein: CASAIANTGELFF.

The chain combines TRBV15 with TRBJ2-7; no DNA is available, so the TRBD1 call from TCRdb remains unchecked. The CDR3 is made up of 16 amino acids. Germline V gives CDR1 LNHNV, CDR2 YYDKDF (reference sequence). This chain's CDR3 is CATSGRPGQGSYEQYF.